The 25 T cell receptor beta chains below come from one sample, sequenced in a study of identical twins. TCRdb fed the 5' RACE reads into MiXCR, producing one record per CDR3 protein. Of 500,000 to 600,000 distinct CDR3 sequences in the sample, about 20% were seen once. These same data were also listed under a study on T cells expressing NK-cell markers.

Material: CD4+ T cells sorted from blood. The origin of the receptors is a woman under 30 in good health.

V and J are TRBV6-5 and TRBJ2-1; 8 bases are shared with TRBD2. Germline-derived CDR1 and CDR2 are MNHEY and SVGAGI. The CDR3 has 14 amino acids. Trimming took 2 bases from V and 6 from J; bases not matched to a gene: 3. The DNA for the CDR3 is TGTGCCAGCAGTTACACCGGGGGGGCCAATGAGCAGTTCTTC. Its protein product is CASSYTGGANEQFF.

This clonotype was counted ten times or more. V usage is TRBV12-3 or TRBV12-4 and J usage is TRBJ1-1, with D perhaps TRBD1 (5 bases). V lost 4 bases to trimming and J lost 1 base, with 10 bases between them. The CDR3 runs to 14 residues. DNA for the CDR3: TGTGCCAGCAGTTACCGACAGACGAACACTGAAGCTTTCTTT. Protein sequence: CASSYRQTNTEAFF.

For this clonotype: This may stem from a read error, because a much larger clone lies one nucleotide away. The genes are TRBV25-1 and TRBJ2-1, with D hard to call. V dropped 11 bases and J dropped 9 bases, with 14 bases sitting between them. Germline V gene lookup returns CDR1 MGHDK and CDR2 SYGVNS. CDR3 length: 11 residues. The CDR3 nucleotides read TGTGCCGCGAGACATCAGTGTGAGCAGTTCTTC. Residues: CAARHQCEQFF.

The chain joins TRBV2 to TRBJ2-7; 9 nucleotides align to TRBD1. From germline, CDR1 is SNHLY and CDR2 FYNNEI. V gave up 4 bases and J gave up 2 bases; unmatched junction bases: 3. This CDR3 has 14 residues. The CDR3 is CASSAGQGPYEQYF. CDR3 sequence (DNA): TGTGCCAGCAGTGCGGGACAGGGACCCTACGAGCAGTACTTC. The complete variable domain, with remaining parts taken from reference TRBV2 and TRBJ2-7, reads EPEVTQTPSHQVTQMGQEVILRCVPISNHLYFYWYRQILGQKVEFLVSFYNNEISEKSEIFDDQFSVERPDGSNFTLKIRSTKLEDSAMYFCASSAGQGPYEQYFGPGTRLTVT.

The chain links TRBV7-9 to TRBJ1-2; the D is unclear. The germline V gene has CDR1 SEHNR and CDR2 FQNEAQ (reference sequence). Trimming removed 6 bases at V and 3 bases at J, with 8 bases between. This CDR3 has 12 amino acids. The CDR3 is CASRAEYYGYTF. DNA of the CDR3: TGTGCCAGCAGAGCAGAGTACTATGGCTACACCTTC.

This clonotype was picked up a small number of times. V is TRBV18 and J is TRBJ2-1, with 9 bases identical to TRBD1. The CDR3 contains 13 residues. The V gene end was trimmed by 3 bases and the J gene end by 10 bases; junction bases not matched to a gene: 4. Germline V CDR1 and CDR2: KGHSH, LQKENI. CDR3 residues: CASSPPDRGEQFF. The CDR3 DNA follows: TGTGCCAGCTCACCGCCGGACAGGGGCGAGCAGTTCTTC.

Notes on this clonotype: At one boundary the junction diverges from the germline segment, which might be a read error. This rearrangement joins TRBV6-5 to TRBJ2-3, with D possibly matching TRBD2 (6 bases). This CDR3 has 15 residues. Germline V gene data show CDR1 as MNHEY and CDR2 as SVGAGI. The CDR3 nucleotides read TGCGCCAGCAGTTATTTCGGGGGTGCGGCAGATACGCAGTATTTT. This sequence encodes CASSYFGGAADTQYF.

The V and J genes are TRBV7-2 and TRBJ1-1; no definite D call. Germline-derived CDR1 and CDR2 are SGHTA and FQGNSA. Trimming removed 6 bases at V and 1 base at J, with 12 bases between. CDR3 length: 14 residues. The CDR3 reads CASSIGKKNTEAFF. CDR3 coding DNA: TGTGCCAGCAGTATCGGGAAGAAGAACACTGAAGCTTTCTTT. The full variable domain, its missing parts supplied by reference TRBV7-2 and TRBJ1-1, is GAGVSQSPSNKVTEKGKDVELRCDPISGHTALYWYRQSLGQGLEFLIYFQGNSAPDKSGLPSDRFSAERTGGSVSTLTIQRTQQEDSAVYLCASSIGKKNTEAFFGQGTRLTVV.

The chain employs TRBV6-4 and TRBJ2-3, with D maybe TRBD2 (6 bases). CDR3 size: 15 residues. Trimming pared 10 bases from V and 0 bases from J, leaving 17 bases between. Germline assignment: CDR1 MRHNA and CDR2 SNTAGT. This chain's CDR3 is CATRRGTSSTDTQYF. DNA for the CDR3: TGTGCCACCCGGAGGGGTACCTCTAGCACAGATACGCAGTATTTT.

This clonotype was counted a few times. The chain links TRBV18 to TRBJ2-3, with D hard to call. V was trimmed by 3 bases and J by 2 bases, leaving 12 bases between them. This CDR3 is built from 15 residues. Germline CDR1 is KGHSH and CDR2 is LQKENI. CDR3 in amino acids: CASSPSSPDTDTQYF. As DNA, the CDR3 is TGTGCCAGCTCACCCTCTTCCCCCGACACAGATACGCAGTATTTT.

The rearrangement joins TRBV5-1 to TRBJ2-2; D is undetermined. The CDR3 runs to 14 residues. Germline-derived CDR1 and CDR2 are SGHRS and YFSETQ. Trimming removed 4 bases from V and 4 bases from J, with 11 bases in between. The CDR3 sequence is CASSGPQVTGELFF. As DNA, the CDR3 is TGCGCCAGCAGCGGCCCTCAGGTCACCGGGGAGCTGTTTTTT.

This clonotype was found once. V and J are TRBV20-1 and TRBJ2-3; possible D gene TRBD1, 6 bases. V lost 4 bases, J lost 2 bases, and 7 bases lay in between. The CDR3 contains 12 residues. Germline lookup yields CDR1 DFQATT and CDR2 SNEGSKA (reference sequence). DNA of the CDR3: TGCAGTGCTAACAGGGCCACAGATACGCAGTATTTT. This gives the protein CSANRATDTQYF.

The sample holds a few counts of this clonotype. DNA of the CDR3: TGTGCCAGCAGCCCAGGGGGGGTAACCAAGTTCTTC. Translating it yields CASSPGGVTKFF. The chain uses TRBV3-1 and TRBJ2-1; D is perhaps TRBD1 or TRBD2 (7 bases each). This CDR3 spans 12 amino acids. CDR1 and CDR2 (germline): LGHDT, YNNKEL (reference sequence). V lost 4 bases and J lost 14, with 15 bases in between.

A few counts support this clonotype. Here the CDR3 reads CASSESTQFNEQFF. As DNA, the CDR3 is TGCGCCAGCAGTGAGTCGACTCAGTTCAATGAGCAGTTCTTC. V and J are TRBV10-1 and TRBJ2-1; D call uncertain. Per germline, CDR1 WNHNN and CDR2 SYGVQD (reference sequence). Trimming removed 0 bases from V and 6 bases from J, with 9 bases in between. CDR3 length equals 14 residues.

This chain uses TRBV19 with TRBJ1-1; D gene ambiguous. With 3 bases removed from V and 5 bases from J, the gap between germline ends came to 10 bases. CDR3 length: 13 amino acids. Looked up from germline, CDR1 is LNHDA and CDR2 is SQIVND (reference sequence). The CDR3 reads CASSMGRGTEAFF. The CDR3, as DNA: TGTGCCAGTAGTATGGGTCGAGGGACTGAAGCTTTCTTT.

CDR3 DNA: TGTGCCAGTAGTAAGCAGGGGGACACCGGGGAGCTGTTTTTT. Translating it yields CASSKQGDTGELFF. The chain couples TRBV19 to TRBJ2-2, with 7 bases that match TRBD1. The CDR3 has 14 residues. The trim removed 4 bases at V and 3 bases at J, leaving 2 bases unmatched. Germline V CDR1 and CDR2: LNHDA, SQIVND (reference sequence).

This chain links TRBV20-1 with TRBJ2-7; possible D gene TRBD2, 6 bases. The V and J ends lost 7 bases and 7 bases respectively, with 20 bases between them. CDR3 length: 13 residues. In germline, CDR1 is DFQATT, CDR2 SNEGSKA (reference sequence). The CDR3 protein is CSVHRDSNYEQYF. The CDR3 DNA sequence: TGCAGTGTTCACCGGGACTCCAACTATGAGCAGTACTTC.

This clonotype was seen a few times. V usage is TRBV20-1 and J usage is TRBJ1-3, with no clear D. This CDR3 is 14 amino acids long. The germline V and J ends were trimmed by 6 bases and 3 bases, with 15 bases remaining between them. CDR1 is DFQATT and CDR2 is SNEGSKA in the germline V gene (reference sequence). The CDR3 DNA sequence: TGCAGTGCAGCCCGAGAGGGCGGTGGAAACACCATATATTTT. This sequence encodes CSAAREGGGNTIYF.

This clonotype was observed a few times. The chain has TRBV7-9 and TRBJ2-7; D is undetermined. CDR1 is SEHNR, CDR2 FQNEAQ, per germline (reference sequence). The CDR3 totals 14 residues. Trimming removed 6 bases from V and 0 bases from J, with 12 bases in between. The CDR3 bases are TGTGCCAGCAGGGGAATGGGCAGCTCCTACGAGCAGTACTTC. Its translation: CASRGMGSSYEQYF.

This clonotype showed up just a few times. The CDR3: CASSLGGRANYGYTF. The CDR3 DNA follows: TGTGCCAGCAGCTTGGGAGGGAGAGCTAACTATGGCTACACCTTC. The rearrangement uses TRBV5-5 and TRBJ1-2; D remains ambiguous. Trimming left V 0 bases short and J 0 bases short, with 9 bases between. The CDR3 totals 15 residues. Germline V gene data show CDR1 as SGHKS and CDR2 as YYEKEE (reference sequence).

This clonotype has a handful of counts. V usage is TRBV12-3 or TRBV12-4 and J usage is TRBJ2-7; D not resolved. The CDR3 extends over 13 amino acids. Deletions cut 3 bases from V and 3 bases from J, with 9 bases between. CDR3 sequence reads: CASSFSLGYEQYF. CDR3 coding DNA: TGTGCCAGCAGTTTTAGCCTTGGCTACGAGCAGTACTTC.

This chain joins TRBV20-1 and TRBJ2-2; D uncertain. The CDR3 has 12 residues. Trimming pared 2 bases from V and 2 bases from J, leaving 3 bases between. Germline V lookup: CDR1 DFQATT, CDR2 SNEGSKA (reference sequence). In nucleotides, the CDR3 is TGCAGTGCTAGATCAAACACCGGGGAGCTGTTTTTT. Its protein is CSARSNTGELFF.

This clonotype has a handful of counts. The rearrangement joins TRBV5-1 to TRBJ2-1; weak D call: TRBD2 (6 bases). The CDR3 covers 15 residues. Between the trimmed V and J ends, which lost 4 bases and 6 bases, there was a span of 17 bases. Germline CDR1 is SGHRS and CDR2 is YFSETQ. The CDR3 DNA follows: TGCGCCAGCAGCCCGGGAGCGTCGACCCCCAATGAGCAGTTCTTC. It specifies CASSPGASTPNEQFF.

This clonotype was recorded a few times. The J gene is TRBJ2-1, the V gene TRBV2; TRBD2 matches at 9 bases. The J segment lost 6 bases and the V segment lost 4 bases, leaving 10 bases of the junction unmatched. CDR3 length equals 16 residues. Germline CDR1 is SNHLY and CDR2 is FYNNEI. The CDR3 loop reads CASSGVGSGRINEQFF. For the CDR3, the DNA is TGTGCCAGCAGTGGAGTTGGTAGCGGGAGAATCAATGAGCAGTTCTTC.

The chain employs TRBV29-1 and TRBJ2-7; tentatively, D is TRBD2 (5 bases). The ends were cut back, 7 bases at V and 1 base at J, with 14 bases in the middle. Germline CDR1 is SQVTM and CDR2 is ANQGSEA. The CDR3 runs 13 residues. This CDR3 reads CSAVSSRSYEQYF. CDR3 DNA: TGCAGCGCGGTATCTAGCCGGTCCTACGAGCAGTACTTC.